A single sample is the source of the 25 T cell receptor beta chains below, sequenced in a study of control samples from healthy donors and cancer patients. Some clones are missing from TCRdb's copy, which holds only in-frame ones; the method was immunoSEQ multiplex PCR. The repertoire holds 98,000 or so clones, with 70% to 85% as singletons. Sequenced sample: blood. The receptors shown here come from a man aged 18 to 35 in good health.

For the CDR3, the DNA is TGTGCCAGCAGCCTAGCTAGCGGCACAAGCACAGATACGCAGTATTTT. Residues: CASSLASGTSTDTQYF. The V gene is TRBV4-2, the J gene TRBJ2-3, with 7 bases lining up with TRBD2. This CDR3 spans 16 amino acids. The germline gives CDR1 LGHNA, CDR2 YNFKEQ. V lost 4 bases to trimming and J lost 0 bases; unmatched junction nucleotides: 7.

The chain combines TRBV23-1 with TRBJ2-7, with 7 bases lining up with TRBD1. Being an ORF, TRBV23-1 has a function that is uncertain. Unmatched junction bases numbered 2, after V lost 7 bases and J lost 8 bases. The CDR3 totals 10 residues. The DNA of the CDR3 is TGCGCCAGCAAACAGGGGCAGCAGTACGTC. This codes for CASKQGQQYV.

The chain joins TRBV5-6 to TRBJ1-1; D gene uncertain. CDR3 length equals 14 residues. Trimming stripped 0 bases from V and 4 bases from J, with 10 bases between. The germline V gene encodes CDR1 SGHDT and CDR2 YYEEEE. CDR3: CASSLAGVSTEAFF. The DNA for the CDR3 is TGTGCCAGCAGCTTGGCCGGTGTGAGCACTGAAGCTTTCTTT.

This chain connects TRBV6-5 to TRBJ1-6; 8 nucleotides match TRBD1. Germline lookup yields CDR1 MNHEY and CDR2 SVGAGI. Germline trimming cut 0 bases from V and 10 bases from J; bases unmatched to any gene: 5. This CDR3 is built from 15 residues. The CDR3, as DNA: TGTGCCAGCAGTTACTCGAGGACAGGGCGATCACCCCTCCACTTT. Its translation: CASSYSRTGRSPLHF.

This chain connects TRBV18 to TRBJ1-1, with 9 bases lining up with TRBD1. Trimming cost V 3 bases and J 3 bases; bases outside gene matches: 2. The CDR3 is made up of 14 amino acids. Germline CDR1 and CDR2: KGHSH and LQKENI. The CDR3 bases are TGTGCCAGCTCACCCCGACAGGGGGACACTGAAGCTTTCTTT. Encoded protein: CASSPRQGDTEAFF.

The table lists this clone with a count of one. The genes are TRBV7-6 and TRBJ2-1; 7 nucleotides match TRBD2. J was trimmed by 8 bases and V by 5 bases; bases with no gene match: 12. The germline gives CDR1 SGHVS, CDR2 FNYEAQ. This CDR3 contains 15 residues. The DNA for the CDR3 is TGTGCCAGCAGCCCCTTGCCTAGCGGTTCCGATGAGCAGTTCTTC. Translating it yields CASSPLPSGSDEQFF.

V usage is TRBV7-9 and J usage is TRBJ1-1; D gene unclear. The CDR3 is 13 amino acids. V lost 3 bases, J lost 1 base, and 6 bases lay in between. Germline CDR1 is SEHNR and CDR2 is FQNEAQ (reference sequence). CDR3: CASSFTQNTEAFF. CDR3 DNA: TGTGCCAGCAGCTTTACACAGAACACTGAAGCTTTCTTT.

The chain couples TRBV28 to TRBJ2-7; 10 positions match TRBD2. This CDR3 is 15 amino acids long. Trimming removed 4 bases from V and 3 bases from J; junction bases left unmatched: 6. Germline values: CDR1 MDHEN, CDR2 SYDVKM. The CDR3 coding sequence is TGTGCCAGCAGTTACTCTAGCGGGGGCGACTACGAGCAGTACTTC. Protein: CASSYSSGGDYEQYF.

V is TRBV6-5 and J is TRBJ2-5; 8 positions agree with TRBD1. V lost 7 bases to trimming and J lost 4 bases; unmatched junction nucleotides: 11. The CDR3 length is 15 residues. Germline V lookup: CDR1 MNHEY, CDR2 SVGAGI. The CDR3 loop is CASTHFQGAAETQYF. The CDR3 DNA is TGTGCCAGCACCCACTTTCAGGGGGCCGCAGAGACCCAGTACTTC.

This chain connects TRBV6-5 to TRBJ2-7, with D possibly matching TRBD2 (5 bases). Germline assignment: CDR1 MNHEY and CDR2 SVGAGI. The CDR3 loop spans 13 amino acids. V was cut by 2 bases and J by 6 bases, with 11 bases left in between. The CDR3 protein is CASSYAPGSEQYV. The CDR3 coding sequence is TGTGCCAGCAGTTACGCTCCGGGATCCGAGCAGTACGTC.

The V gene is TRBV4-2, the J gene TRBJ1-2, with D maybe TRBD1 (5 bases). The CDR3 is 15 amino acids. Trimming removed 0 bases at V and 2 bases at J, with 10 bases between. From germline, CDR1 is LGHNA and CDR2 YNFKEQ. The CDR3 loop is CASSQDLGTNYGYTF. DNA for the CDR3: TGTGCCAGCAGCCAAGATCTGGGGACGAACTATGGCTACACCTTC.

This clone was seen once. The genes are TRBV4-1 and TRBJ2-7, with 7 nucleotides matching TRBD2. V lost 0 bases and J lost 2; bases outside the gene matches: 1. This CDR3 is built from 14 residues. CDR1 and CDR2 (germline): MGHRA, YSYEKL. The chain's CDR3 is CASSQDRGAYEQYF. CDR3 sequence (DNA): TGCGCCAGCAGCCAAGACCGGGGGGCCTACGAGCAGTACTTC.

The rearrangement uses TRBV5-4 and TRBJ2-5; 8 nucleotides align to TRBD2. This CDR3 has 15 residues. J lost 6 bases, V lost 3 bases, and 10 bases had no gene match. Per the germline V gene, CDR1 is SGHNT and CDR2 is YYREEE (reference sequence). The CDR3 region has the DNA TGTGCCAGCAGCTCGTCCTCGGGGGGGCAAAAGACCCAGTACTTC. Its protein is CASSSSSGGQKTQYF.

This clone was detected once. This rearrangement joins TRBV5-6 to TRBJ2-3; 8 bases match TRBD2. The CDR3 is made up of 15 amino acids. V trimming: 2 bases; J trimming: 6 bases; junction bases outside the gene matches: 8. Germline V gene data show CDR1 as SGHDT and CDR2 as YYEEEE. The CDR3 DNA reads as TGTGCCAGCAGCTTCCCGGGACTAGTTCCGGATACGCAGTATTTT. Its protein product is CASSFPGLVPDTQYF.

DNA for the CDR3: TGTGCCAGTAGTACCCCAACAGGGTCAGGGGCCAACGTCCTGACTTTC. It yields the protein CASSTPTGSGANVLTF. The V and J genes are TRBV19 and TRBJ2-6; D may be TRBD1 (6 bases). Looked up from germline, CDR1 is LNHDA and CDR2 is SQIVND (reference sequence). Deletions cut 4 bases from V and 4 bases from J, with 14 bases between. The CDR3 is 16 amino acids.

This sequence joins TRBV6-5 and TRBJ1-4; D possibly corresponds to TRBD1 (6 bases). The CDR3 spans 14 residues. V dropped 5 bases and J dropped 3 bases, with 10 bases sitting between them. Germline CDR1 reads MNHEY; CDR2 reads SVGAGI. This CDR3 is CASSRQVPNEKLFF. DNA for the CDR3: TGTGCCAGCAGTCGACAGGTCCCTAATGAAAAACTGTTTTTT.

This sequence joins TRBV5-4 and TRBJ2-7, with TRBD1 identical over 9 bases. The V and J ends lost 0 bases and 3 bases, in that order; junction bases with no gene match: 10. This CDR3 has 17 amino acids. Germline V gives CDR1 SGHNT, CDR2 YYREEE (reference sequence). CDR3 coding DNA: TGTGCCAGCAGCTTGGTAGCCGGGGGACAGGGAAGCTACGAGCAGTACTTC. This gives the protein CASSLVAGGQGSYEQYF.

This clone was picked up one time. This chain connects TRBV7-8 to TRBJ2-6; 9 bases map to TRBD1. The germline CDR1 and CDR2 sequences are SGHVS and FQNEAQ. The CDR3 loop spans 18 amino acids. V dropped 1 base and J dropped 2; count of bases not matched to a gene: 6. The CDR3 spells CASSLVGTGIAGANVLTF. The CDR3 DNA follows: TGTGCCAGCAGCTTAGTCGGGACAGGGATCGCTGGGGCCAACGTCCTGACTTTC. The complete variable domain, with remaining parts taken from reference TRBV7-8 and TRBJ2-6, reads GAGVSQSPRYKVAKRGQDVALRCDPISGHVSLFWYQQALGQGPEFLTYFQNEAQLDKSGLPSDRFFAERPEGSVSTLKIQRTQQEDSAVYLCASSLVGTGIAGANVLTFGAGSRLTVL.

The V and J genes are TRBV18 and TRBJ1-5, with D maybe TRBD1 (5 bases). CDR1 KGHSH and CDR2 LQKENI come from the germline V gene. V lost 2 bases and J lost 0, with 14 bases in between. The CDR3 consists of 17 residues. The CDR3 protein is CASSPVSGGGSNQPQHF. As DNA, the CDR3 is TGTGCCAGCTCACCAGTCTCGGGTGGGGGTAGCAATCAGCCCCAGCATTTT.

V gene TRBV3-1 (or the pseudogene TRBV3-2) combines with J gene TRBJ1-1; D remains ambiguous. Germline CDR1 is LGHDT and CDR2 is YNNKEL (reference sequence). V shed 3 bases and J shed 12 bases, with 17 bases lying between them. The length of the CDR3 is 13 residues. This CDR3 reads CASSQPSPSIPFF. As DNA, the CDR3 is TGTGCCAGCAGCCAGCCCTCCCCTTCGATCCCTTTCTTT.

The chain joins TRBV10-2 to TRBJ1-1; D is perhaps TRBD1 (5 bases). The germline gives CDR1 WSHSY, CDR2 SAAADI. Trimming removed 3 bases from V and 1 base from J, with 12 bases in between. The CDR3 has 15 residues. Here the CDR3 reads CASSDPATANTEAFF. In DNA form, the CDR3 reads TGCGCCAGCAGTGACCCCGCGACAGCGAACACTGAAGCTTTCTTT.

The J gene is TRBJ1-1, the V gene TRBV11-2; D is undetermined. The CDR3 has 14 residues. V was pared by 2 bases and J by 5 bases, with 12 bases between. Per the germline V gene, CDR1 is SGHAT and CDR2 is FQNNGV. The CDR3 DNA is TGTGCCAGCAGCTTAAGGTCCCTGGGGACTGAAGCTTTCTTT. It encodes CASSLRSLGTEAFF.

CDR3 bases: TGCGCCAGCAGCTTGGCTGGACAGATACAAGAGACCCAGTACTTC. Protein: CASSLAGQIQETQYF. The rearrangement joins TRBV5-1 to TRBJ2-5; a weak D match, TRBD1 (6 bases). V gave up 0 bases and J gave up 2 bases, with 11 bases separating them. From germline, CDR1 is SGHRS and CDR2 YFSETQ. The CDR3 contains 15 residues. Filled out from reference TRBV5-1 and TRBJ2-5, the complete variable domain reads KAGVTQTPRYLIKTRGQQVTLSCSPISGHRSVSWYQQTPGQGLQFLFEYFSETQRNKGNFPGRFSGRQFSNSRSEMNVSTLELGDSALYLCASSLAGQIQETQYFGPGTRLLVL.

The sample holds one count of this clone. The chain has TRBV20-1 and TRBJ2-3; D tentatively reads TRBD1 or TRBD2 (5 bases each). This CDR3 is built from 14 residues. V shed 3 bases and J shed 7 bases, with 17 bases lying between them. Germline CDR1 reads DFQATT; CDR2 reads SNEGSKA (reference sequence). The CDR3, as DNA: TGCAGTGCTAGTCTTCGAGGGGCCGCTAATACGCAGTATTTT. Amino acids: CSASLRGAANTQYF.

The chain joins TRBV5-4 to TRBJ2-4, with unresolved D. CDR1 and CDR2 (germline): SGHNT, YYREEE (reference sequence). The CDR3 length is 15 residues. The germline V and J ends were trimmed by 0 bases and 0 bases, with 7 bases remaining between them. Here the CDR3 reads CASSLAGPAKNIQYF. The CDR3 DNA follows: TGTGCCAGCAGCTTGGCCGGACCAGCCAAAAACATTCAGTACTTC.